This T cell receptor (beta chain) was identified during a study of T cell changes during pregnancy in multiple sclerosis (dated by TCRdb to about 2019). Some background on the complete study: Changes in the T cell repertoire over the course of pregnancy were examined in this study in women with multiple sclerosis.

Measured from the cysteine to the phenylalanine, the CDR3 is 11 residues long. CDR3 DNA is the only sequence kept; it has 33 bases, read in frame from the first base. CDR1 SEHNR and CDR2 FQNEAQ are derived from the germline V gene (reference sequence). V loses 3 bases, J loses 6 bases, and the germline ends lie 5 bases apart. The library was prepared using the immunoSEQ multiplex PCR assay. The clones in this table, taken by TCRdb from immuneACCESS, are in-frame only. Not every clone is retained; where verified, under half of the shortfall comes from an unresolved V gene, and the cause of the rest is unknown. For this sample there are about 21,000 clones; about 90% appear just once. Approximately 5% of the sample is taken by the ten largest. As for this clone: Which antigen it targets is not known. The sample holds no much larger clone one base away, and base qualities are not on file.

This chain is built from TRBV7-9 and TRBJ1-2; a confident D gene designation cannot be given. Source: CD8+ T cells from peripheral blood mononuclear cells, taken after pregnancy. The source of this sequence is a female donor in good health, enrolled as a control in a pregnancy study. In nucleotides, the sequence is TGTGCCAGCAGCTTCATTCATGGCTACACCTTC. It encodes CASSFIHGYTF.